This T cell receptor beta chain was identified during a study of cytomegalovirus exposure and HLA in healthy donors. Across the whole study: A prior study identified just under 120 million unique TCR beta sequences from about 180 million T cells. The Caucasian-associated ancestry cluster contained about 80% of the roughly 400 genotyped donors. Whole-study results and caveats: Within the data, a cluster of highly shared sequence variants was likely a sequencing artifact.

13 Jbeta primers and 60 Vbeta primers were used for the PCR. Sequencing used immunoSEQ multiplex PCR; TCRdb keeps in-frame clones, though not all of them. This table has 80,000 to 100,000 clones, 65% to 75% appearing once. The V gene's germline CDR1 is SGHDT and CDR2 YYEEEE. The germline V and J ends were trimmed by 2 bases and 3 bases, with 12 bases remaining between them. The CDR3 spans 14 residues. About this clone: Its antigen remains unknown.

Sequencing used PBMCs. The chain has TRBV5-6 and TRBJ2-7, with D possibly being TRBD1 (5 bases). The TCR was taken from a young man in good health and CMV-seropositive. CDR3 in amino acids: CASSLRGAVYEQYF. The CDR3 nucleotides read TGTGCCAGCAGCTTAAGGGGCGCCGTCTACGAGCAGTACTTC. The whole variable domain, remainder taken from reference TRBV5-6 and TRBJ2-7, is DAGVTQSPTHLIKTRGQQVTLRCSPKSGHDTVSWYQQALGQGPQFIFQYYEEEERQRGNFPDRFSGHQFPNYSSELNVNALLLGDSALYLCASSLRGAVYEQYFGPGTRLTVT.